The 17 T cell receptor beta chains given below trace back to one sample, sequenced in a study of cytomegalovirus exposure and HLA in healthy donors. Here immunoSEQ multiplex PCR was the method, and the copy in TCRdb shows in-frame clones only, minus some. This table has 50,000 to 65,000 clones, more than 70% appearing once. Sequences were obtained from PBMCs. The receptor set was obtained from a woman younger than 35 in good health and CMV-seropositive.

J is TRBJ2-7 and V is TRBV30, with TRBD1 identical over 8 bases. V was clipped by 1 base and J by 5 bases; unmatched bases: 4. The germline V gene has CDR1 GTSNPN and CDR2 SVGIG (reference sequence). This CDR3 spans 13 amino acids. The CDR3 nucleotides are TGTGCCTGGAGTGCTAGACAGGGGAACGAGCAGTACTTC. Translated: CAWSARQGNEQYF.

The rearrangement joins TRBV11-2 to TRBJ1-6; no clear D. The V gene's germline CDR1 is SGHAT and CDR2 FQNNGV. The CDR3 consists of 15 residues. With 4 bases removed from V and 4 bases from J, the gap between germline ends came to 11 bases. As DNA, the CDR3 is TGTGCCAGCAGCTCAAGGCGGCAGTATAATTCACCCCTCCACTTT. It encodes CASSSRRQYNSPLHF. Based on the CDR3 plus reference TRBV11-2 and TRBJ1-6, the full variable domain is EAGVAQSPRYKIIEKRQSVAFWCNPISGHATLYWYQQILGQGPKLLIQFQNNGVVDDSQLPKDRFSAERLKGVDSTLKIQPAKLEDSAVYLCASSSRRQYNSPLHFGNGTRLTVT.

The chain recombines TRBV4-1 with TRBJ1-2; D is ambiguous. The CDR3 extends over 14 amino acids. Trimming pared 4 bases from V and 3 bases from J, leaving 12 bases between. Germline CDR1 reads MGHRA; CDR2 reads YSYEKL. The CDR3 sequence: CASSPPFVDYGYTF. The CDR3, as DNA: TGCGCCAGCAGCCCTCCCTTCGTAGACTATGGCTACACCTTC.

The genes are TRBV25-1 and TRBJ1-6; TRBD1 agrees at 12 bases. The CDR3 loop spans 17 amino acids. Germline V gene sequence: CDR1 MGHDK, CDR2 SYGVNS. V was clipped by 6 bases and J by 8 bases; unmatched bases: 11. The CDR3 region is CASSPALGQGADSPLHF. The CDR3 bases are TGTGCCAGCAGCCCCGCGCTGGGACAGGGGGCTGATTCACCCCTCCACTTT.

This chain links TRBV13 with TRBJ1-2; 9 bases line up with TRBD1. J was trimmed by 6 bases and V by 5 bases; bases with no gene match: 7. Germline CDR1 PRHDT, CDR2 FYEKMQ (reference sequence). The CDR3 loop spans 14 amino acids. CDR3: CASSERDRDHGYTF. CDR3 nucleotides: TGTGCCAGCAGCGAACGGGACAGGGATCATGGCTACACCTTC.

The chain is built from TRBV6-1 and TRBJ2-5, with D maybe TRBD2 (6 bases). V lost 5 bases, J lost 6 bases, and 13 bases lay in between. The germline V gene encodes CDR1 MNHNS and CDR2 SASEGT. This CDR3 spans 13 amino acids. CDR3 protein: CASSQEGSQTQYF. The CDR3 region has the DNA TGTGCCAGCAGTCAGGAGGGTAGTCAGACCCAGTACTTC.

This chain connects TRBV18 to TRBJ1-1; D is undetermined. In germline, CDR1 is KGHSH, CDR2 LQKENI. CDR3 length: 14 amino acids. V was clipped by 3 bases and J by 2 bases, with 10 bases between them. The CDR3 protein is CASSPKGDNTEAFF. The DNA of the CDR3 is TGTGCCAGCTCACCTAAAGGAGATAACACTGAAGCTTTCTTT.

The chain uses TRBV9 and TRBJ1-6, with D tentatively TRBD1 (5 bases). Per the germline V gene, CDR1 is SGDLS and CDR2 is YYNGEE. This CDR3 region has 15 residues. The V end was cut by 0 bases, the J end by 8 bases, with 12 bases between. The CDR3 here is CASSVEGREDSPLHF. The CDR3 DNA reads TGTGCCAGCAGCGTAGAAGGCAGGGAGGATTCACCCCTCCACTTT. Based on the CDR3 plus reference TRBV9 and TRBJ1-6, the full variable domain is DSGVTQTPKHLITATGQRVTLRCSPRSGDLSVYWYQQSLDQGLQFLIQYYNGEERAKGNILERFSAQQFPDLHSELNLSSLELGDSALYFCASSVEGREDSPLHFGNGTRLTVT.

The chain is built from TRBV7-9 and TRBJ2-5, with D uncertain. Trimming stripped 5 bases from V and 3 bases from J, with 10 bases between. This CDR3 has 13 residues. CDR1 is SEHNR and CDR2 is FQNEAQ in the germline V gene (reference sequence). The CDR3 coding sequence is TGTGCCAGCAGCCAATCATTTGAAGAGACCCAGTACTTC. This codes for CASSQSFEETQYF.

The rearrangement uses TRBV19 and TRBJ2-3; D is undetermined. Germline values: CDR1 LNHDA, CDR2 SQIVND (reference sequence). CDR3 length equals 15 residues. V lost 7 bases and J lost 0, with 14 bases in between. The CDR3 spells CASTKTGSSTDTQYF. The CDR3, as DNA: TGTGCCAGTACCAAGACTGGTTCTAGCACAGATACGCAGTATTTT.

The chain is built from TRBV15 and TRBJ2-5; D is possibly TRBD1 (5 bases). This CDR3 has 16 amino acids. CDR1 and CDR2 from the germline V gene are LNHNV and YYDKDF (reference sequence). With 0 bases removed from V and 1 base from J, the gap between germline ends came to 12 bases. CDR3 amino acids: CATSRDLRAFQETQYF. In DNA, the CDR3 is TGTGCCACCAGCAGAGATCTCAGGGCCTTCCAAGAGACCCAGTACTTC.

This clone appeared a single time. The CDR3 region is CASSGTGRNEQFF. Written as DNA, the CDR3 is TGTGCCAGTAGTGGGACAGGGCGGAATGAGCAGTTCTTC. J is TRBJ2-1 and V is TRBV19, with 9 bases lining up with TRBD1. The germline CDR1 and CDR2 sequences are LNHDA and SQIVND (reference sequence). Trimming cost V 5 bases and J 7 bases; bases outside gene matches: 3. This CDR3 has 13 residues.

The V and J genes are TRBV29-1 and TRBJ1-2; TRBD1 matches at 8 bases. V lost 3 bases and J lost 6; bases outside the gene matches: 0. Germline V gives CDR1 SQVTM, CDR2 ANQGSEA. The CDR3 extends over 11 amino acids. The CDR3 spells CSVDRGHGYTF. The CDR3 DNA reads as TGCAGCGTTGACAGGGGGCATGGCTACACCTTC.

Here the CDR3 DNA reads TGTGCCAGCAGCTTAGATGGGGCCGCTTCTGGAAACACCATATATTTT. This codes for CASSLDGAASGNTIYF. This chain connects TRBV11-2 to TRBJ1-3, with D maybe TRBD1 (5 bases). Deletions cut 0 bases from V and 1 base from J, with 10 bases between. The CDR3 is made up of 16 amino acids. Germline V gives CDR1 SGHAT, CDR2 FQNNGV.

The chain combines TRBV28 with TRBJ1-6; TRBD1 is a possible D gene (6 bases). Looked up from germline, CDR1 is MDHEN and CDR2 is SYDVKM. V was cut by 5 bases and J by 5 bases, with 10 bases left in between. The CDR3 extends over 14 amino acids. The CDR3 sequence is CASSPRQDNSPLHF. In DNA, the CDR3 is TGTGCCAGCAGTCCTCGACAGGATAATTCACCCCTCCACTTT.

This clone was seen only once. The genes are TRBV5-5 and TRBJ1-2, with D hard to call. V lost 4 bases and J 0 bases, leaving 19 bases between the germline ends. The CDR3 is 17 residues long. The V gene's germline CDR1 is SGHKS and CDR2 YYEKEE (reference sequence). CDR3 region: CASSPRNFGSPNYGYTF. The CDR3 coding sequence is TGTGCCAGCAGCCCAAGAAACTTCGGGTCCCCTAACTATGGCTACACCTTC.

The V gene is TRBV7-3, the J gene TRBJ1-1; D gene uncertain. CDR3 length equals 13 residues. Looked up from germline, CDR1 is SGHTA and CDR2 is FQGTGA. Trimming pared 2 bases from V and 0 bases from J, leaving 4 bases between. The CDR3 DNA is TGTGCCAGCAGCTTACAGTTGAACACTGAAGCTTTCTTT. Translation: CASSLQLNTEAFF.